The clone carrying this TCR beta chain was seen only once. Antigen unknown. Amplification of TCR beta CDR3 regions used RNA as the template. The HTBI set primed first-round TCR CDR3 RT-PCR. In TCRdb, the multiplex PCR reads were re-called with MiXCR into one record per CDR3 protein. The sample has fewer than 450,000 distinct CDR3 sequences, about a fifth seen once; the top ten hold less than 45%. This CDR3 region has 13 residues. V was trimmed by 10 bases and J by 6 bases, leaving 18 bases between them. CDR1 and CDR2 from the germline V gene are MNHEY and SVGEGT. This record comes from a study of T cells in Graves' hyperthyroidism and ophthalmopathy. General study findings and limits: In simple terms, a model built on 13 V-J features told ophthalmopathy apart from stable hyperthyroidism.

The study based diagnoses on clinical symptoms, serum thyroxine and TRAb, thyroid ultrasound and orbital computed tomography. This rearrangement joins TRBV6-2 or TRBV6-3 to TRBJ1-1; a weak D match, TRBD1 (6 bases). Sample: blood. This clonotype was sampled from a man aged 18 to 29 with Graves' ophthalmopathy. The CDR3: CATRGVGGAEAFF. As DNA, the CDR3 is TGTGCCACCCGGGGAGTGGGGGGCGCTGAAGCTTTCTTT.